These 16 T cell receptor beta chains were sequenced from one sample in a study of cytomegalovirus exposure and HLA in healthy donors. 60 Vbeta and 13 Jbeta primers were used in PCR. The method was immunoSEQ multiplex PCR; TCRdb's version includes in-frame clones alone and lacks a portion of them. The data hold 95,000 to 150,000 clones, with around 77% observed a single time. Sequenced sample: PBMCs. These receptors were obtained from a woman aged 40-49 years in good health and CMV-seropositive.

The V call is TRBV19, the J call TRBJ1-5, with a weak D call TRBD1 (6 bases). Germline V gene sequence: CDR1 LNHDA, CDR2 SQIVND (reference sequence). This CDR3 is built from 16 residues. The V gene lost 3 bases and the J gene lost 1 base, with 13 bases spanning the gap. The CDR3: CASSIGGRGSNQPQHF. The CDR3 nucleotides read TGTGCCAGTAGTATTGGCGGCAGGGGAAGCAATCAGCCCCAGCATTTT.

The chain carries TRBV6-6 and TRBJ2-2; 12 bases agree with TRBD2. J gave up 6 bases and V 5 bases, and 4 bases lay outside the gene matches. CDR1 is MNHNY and CDR2 is SVGAGI in the germline V gene (reference sequence). This CDR3 comprises 15 residues. The CDR3 DNA sequence: TGTGCCAGCAGTCCTAGCGGGAGGGTGTCCGGGGAGCTGTTTTTT. This codes for CASSPSGRVSGELFF.

The V call is TRBV6-1, the J call TRBJ2-7; TRBD2 matches 9 bases. J lost 3 bases, V lost 11 bases, and 11 bases had no gene match. Germline V CDR1 and CDR2: MNHNS, SASEGT. This CDR3 is built from 14 residues. CDR3 coding DNA: TGTGCCGGGTCCCTGGAAGCGGGAGGCTACGAGCAGTACTTC. It yields the protein CAGSLEAGGYEQYF.

This chain connects TRBV2 to TRBJ2-7, with TRBD2 matching 12 bases. The CDR3 extends over 16 amino acids. Germline CDR1 reads SNHLY; CDR2 reads FYNNEI. J gave up 4 bases and V 1 base, and 5 bases lay outside the gene matches. The CDR3 spells CASSEGTSGVLYEQYF. The DNA for the CDR3 is TGTGCCAGCAGTGAAGGGACTAGCGGGGTACTTTACGAGCAGTACTTC.

The chain is built from TRBV28 and TRBJ2-7; 9 positions match TRBD2. CDR3 length: 16 amino acids. Per germline, CDR1 MDHEN and CDR2 SYDVKM. The V segment lost 7 bases and the J segment 3 bases; nucleotides outside the gene matches: 13. Here the CDR3 reads CASKDGGRASVYEQYF. CDR3 coding DNA: TGTGCCAGCAAGGACGGCGGGAGGGCCTCTGTCTACGAGCAGTACTTC. Together with reference TRBV28 and TRBJ2-7, the CDR3 gives the full variable domain: DVKVTQSSRYLVKRTGEKVFLECVQDMDHENMFWYRQDPGLGLRLIYFSYDVKMKEKGDIPEGYSVSREKKERFSLILESASTNQTSMYLCASKDGGRASVYEQYFGPGTRLTVT.

This clone came up a few times. The chain links TRBV6-5 to TRBJ1-1; TRBD1 matches at 9 bases. Trimming removed 4 bases from V and 3 bases from J; junction bases left unmatched: 6. This CDR3 is built from 15 residues. The V gene's germline CDR1 is MNHEY and CDR2 SVGAGI. The CDR3 nucleotides read TGTGCCAGCAGTTCCCCGGACAGGGGCGACACTGAAGCTTTCTTT. It codes for CASSSPDRGDTEAFF.

The genes are TRBV2 and TRBJ2-1; 9 bases match TRBD1. The CDR3 sequence is 12 residues long. V was clipped by 7 bases and J by 10 bases; unmatched bases: 5. Germline V CDR1 and CDR2: SNHLY, FYNNEI. CDR3 residues: CASKTGGSEQFF. DNA of the CDR3: TGTGCCAGCAAGACAGGGGGTAGCGAGCAGTTCTTC.

The chain couples TRBV5-1 to TRBJ1-5; D is ambiguous. CDR3 length: 16 amino acids. Per the germline V gene, CDR1 is SGHRS and CDR2 is YFSETQ. With 4 bases removed from V and 4 bases from J, the gap between germline ends came to 18 bases. CDR3 DNA: TGCGCCAGCAGCCCCGTCCCTGAGATGATAAATCAGCCCCAGCATTTT. This sequence encodes CASSPVPEMINQPQHF.

The table lists this clone with a few counts. The chain recombines TRBV6-5 with TRBJ1-1; D is possibly TRBD1 (5 bases). The ends were cut back, 6 bases at V and 1 base at J, with 9 bases in the middle. The CDR3 length is 13 residues. Per germline, CDR1 MNHEY and CDR2 SVGAGI. CDR3 protein: CASSRDRNTEAFF. DNA of the CDR3: TGTGCCAGCAGCCGAGACAGGAACACTGAAGCTTTCTTT.

V gene TRBV28 combines with J gene TRBJ1-2; D gene unclear. The germline V and J ends were trimmed by 3 bases and 8 bases, with 10 bases remaining between them. Germline V gene lookup returns CDR1 MDHEN and CDR2 SYDVKM. The CDR3 covers 12 residues. The CDR3 here is CASSFTRRGYTF. The CDR3 nucleotides are TGTGCCAGCAGTTTTACTAGGCGAGGCTACACCTTC.

This chain connects TRBV30 to TRBJ1-1; perhaps TRBD1 as D (5 bases). This CDR3 is built from 13 residues. Deletions cut 0 bases from V and 5 bases from J, with 10 bases between. Germline-derived CDR1 and CDR2 are GTSNPN and SVGIG (reference sequence). CDR3 in DNA: TGTGCCTGGAGTGTACTTGGGGCGACTGAAGCTTTCTTT. Amino acid sequence: CAWSVLGATEAFF.

The gene calls are TRBV7-9 and TRBJ2-7; 7 bases are a match to TRBD2. The CDR3 sequence is 13 residues long. Germline V gives CDR1 SEHNR, CDR2 FQNEAQ (reference sequence). Trimming cost V 3 bases and J 5 bases; bases outside gene matches: 4. CDR3 protein: CASSLREGHEQYF. CDR3 DNA: TGTGCCAGCAGCTTGAGGGAGGGCCACGAGCAGTACTTC.

The V gene is TRBV7-6, the J gene TRBJ2-2, with 9 bases lining up with TRBD2. Germline V gene lookup returns CDR1 SGHVS and CDR2 FNYEAQ. J lost 4 bases, V lost 7 bases, and 7 bases had no gene match. This CDR3 region has 15 residues. This CDR3 reads CASTQTAGGTGELFF. The CDR3 DNA sequence: TGTGCCAGCACCCAGACAGCGGGAGGCACCGGGGAGCTGTTTTTT. The complete variable domain, with remaining parts taken from reference TRBV7-6 and TRBJ2-2, reads GAGVSQSPRYKVTKRGQDVALRCDPISGHVSLYWYRQALGQGPEFLTYFNYEAQQDKSGLPNDRFSAERPEGSISTLTIQRTEQRDSAMYRCASTQTAGGTGELFFGEGSRLTVL.

The rearrangement links TRBV29-1 to TRBJ2-7; TRBD2 matches at 11 bases. The CDR3 length is 15 residues. The trim removed 4 bases at V and 0 bases at J, leaving 5 bases unmatched. Germline V gene data show CDR1 as SQVTM and CDR2 as ANQGSEA. The CDR3 is CSVVLAGGPSYEQYF. The CDR3 bases are TGCAGCGTTGTCCTAGCGGGAGGTCCCTCCTACGAGCAGTACTTC.

The V and J genes are TRBV5-6 and TRBJ2-2, with a weak D call TRBD2 (5 bases). This CDR3 has 16 amino acids. Germline V gene lookup returns CDR1 SGHDT and CDR2 YYEEEE. Trimming took 1 base from V and 4 from J, leaving 14 bases between them. The CDR3 spells CASSLPEADVTGELFF. CDR3 coding DNA: TGTGCCAGCAGCTTGCCAGAAGCGGATGTCACCGGGGAGCTGTTTTTT.

The chain links TRBV6-6 to TRBJ2-5; D remains unclear. This CDR3 spans 15 amino acids. Germline CDR1 reads MNHNY; CDR2 reads SVGAGI (reference sequence). The ends were cut back, 4 bases at V and 7 bases at J, with 19 bases in the middle. CDR3 nucleotides: TGTGCCAGCAGTTTTAATAGAGGATTAGAAGGGACCCAGTACTTC. This encodes CASSFNRGLEGTQYF.